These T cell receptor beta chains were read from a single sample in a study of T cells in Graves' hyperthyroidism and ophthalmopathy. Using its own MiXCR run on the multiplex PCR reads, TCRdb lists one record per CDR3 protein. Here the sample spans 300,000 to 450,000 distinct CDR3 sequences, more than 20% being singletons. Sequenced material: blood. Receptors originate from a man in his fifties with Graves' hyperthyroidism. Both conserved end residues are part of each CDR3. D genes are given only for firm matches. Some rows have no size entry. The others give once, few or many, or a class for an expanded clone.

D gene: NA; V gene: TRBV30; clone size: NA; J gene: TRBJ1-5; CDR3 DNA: TGTGCCTGGAACCTCCGGGGAAGTCAGCCCCAGCATTTT; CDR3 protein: CAWNLRGSQPQHF
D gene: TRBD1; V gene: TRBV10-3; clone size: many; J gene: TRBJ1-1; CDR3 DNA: TGTGCCATCAGGGGGACAGCTAATACTGAAGCTTTCTTT; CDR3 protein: CAIRGTANTEAFF
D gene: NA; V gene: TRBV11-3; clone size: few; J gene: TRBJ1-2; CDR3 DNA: TGTGCCAGCAGCTTGAGGCAGGATGGCTACACCTTC; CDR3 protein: CASSLRQDGYTF
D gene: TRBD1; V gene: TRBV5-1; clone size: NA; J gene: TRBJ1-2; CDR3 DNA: TGCGCCAGCAGCTCCAGGACAGGGGGGACAATTGGCTACACCTTC; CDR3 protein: CASSSRTGGTIGYTF
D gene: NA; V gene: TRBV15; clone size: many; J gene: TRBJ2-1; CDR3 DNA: TGTGCCACCAGCAGGCGAGGGCAGGGATCATTCAATGAGCAGTTCTTC; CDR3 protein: CATSRRGQGSFNEQFF
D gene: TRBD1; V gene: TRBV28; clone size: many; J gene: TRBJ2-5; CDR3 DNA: TGTGCCAGCAGTCTGCCCGGGACAGAGTACCAAGAGACCCAGTACTTC; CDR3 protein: CASSLPGTEYQETQYF
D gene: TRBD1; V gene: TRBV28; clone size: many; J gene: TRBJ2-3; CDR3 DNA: TGTGCCAGCAGTCCCCTCGGACAGGGGATCACAGATACGCAGTATTTT; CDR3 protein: CASSPLGQGITDTQYF
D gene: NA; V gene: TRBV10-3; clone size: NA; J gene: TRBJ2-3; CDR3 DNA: TGTGCCATCAGTGGGAATCCACTAGATACGCAGTATTTT; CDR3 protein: CAISGNPLDTQYF
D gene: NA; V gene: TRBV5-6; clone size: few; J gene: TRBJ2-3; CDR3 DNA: TGTGCCAGCGGTGGGCAGGGCTATAGCACAGATACGCAGTATTTT; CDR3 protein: CASGGQGYSTDTQYF
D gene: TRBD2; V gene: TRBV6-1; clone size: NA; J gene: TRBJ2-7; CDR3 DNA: TGTGCCAGCAGGGGACTAGCCCTATTCACTACGGGGTACGAGCAGTACTTC; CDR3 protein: CASRGLALFTTGYEQYF
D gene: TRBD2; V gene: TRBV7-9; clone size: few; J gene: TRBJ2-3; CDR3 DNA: TGTGCCAGCAGTCCATCGGGACTAGCGGACACAGATACGCAGTATTTT; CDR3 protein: CASSPSGLADTDTQYF
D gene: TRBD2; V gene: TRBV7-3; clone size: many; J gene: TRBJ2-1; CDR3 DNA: TGTGCCAGCAGCTTAAATAGCGGGACTGAGCAGTTCTTC; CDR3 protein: CASSLNSGTEQFF
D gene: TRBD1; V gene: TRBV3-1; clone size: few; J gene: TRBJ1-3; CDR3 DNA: TGTGCCAGCAGCCAAGGGCATACAGGGGGTACCTCTGGAAACACCATATATTTT; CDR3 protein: CASSQGHTGGTSGNTIYF
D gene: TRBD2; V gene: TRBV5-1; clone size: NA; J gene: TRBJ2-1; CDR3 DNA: TGCGCCAGCAGAAACGGACTAGCGGGAGGCAACAATGAGCAGTTCTTC; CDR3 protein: CASRNGLAGGNNEQFF
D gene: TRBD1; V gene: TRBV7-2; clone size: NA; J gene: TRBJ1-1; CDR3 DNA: TGTGCCAGCGGCCCAGCGACAGGGAGAACTGAAGCTTTCTTT; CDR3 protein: CASGPATGRTEAFF
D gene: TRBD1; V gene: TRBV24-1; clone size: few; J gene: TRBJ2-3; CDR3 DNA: TGTGCCACCAGTGGCCGGGACAGGGGAATAGATACGCAGTATTTT; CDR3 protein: CATSGRDRGIDTQYF
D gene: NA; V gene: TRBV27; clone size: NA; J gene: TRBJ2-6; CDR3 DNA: TGTGCCAGCAGTTCCCCCCCTAGCTCTGGGGCCAACGTCCTGACTTTC; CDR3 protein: CASSSPPSSGANVLTF
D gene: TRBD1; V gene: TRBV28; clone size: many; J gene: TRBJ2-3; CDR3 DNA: TGTGCCAGCAGTCGAGGGGACAGGCGCACAGATACGCAGTATTTT; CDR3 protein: CASSRGDRRTDTQYF
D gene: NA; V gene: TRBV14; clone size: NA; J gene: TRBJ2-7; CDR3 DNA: TGTACCAGCAGCCAAGCCTCCTGGGAGGTCTACGAGCAGTACTTC; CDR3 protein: CTSSQASWEVYEQYF
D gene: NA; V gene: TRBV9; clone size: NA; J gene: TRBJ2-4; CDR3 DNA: TGTGCCAGCAGCGTGCGACAGGCCGAAGGGATTCAGTACTTC; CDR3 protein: CASSVRQAEGIQYF
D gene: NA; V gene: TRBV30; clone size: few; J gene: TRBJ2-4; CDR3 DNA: TGTGCCTGGAGTGTGGGTTTTAAAAACATTCAGTACTTC; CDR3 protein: CAWSVGFKNIQYF
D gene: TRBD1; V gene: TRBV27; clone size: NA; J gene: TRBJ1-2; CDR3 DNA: TGTGCCAGCAGTTTGGCCCAGGGGGCCCACTATGGCTACACCTTC; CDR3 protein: CASSLAQGAHYGYTF
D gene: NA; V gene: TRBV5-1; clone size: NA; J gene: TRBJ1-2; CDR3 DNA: TGCGCCAGCAGTAGTAGGCGGGGAGACTATGGCTACACCTTC; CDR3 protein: CASSSRRGDYGYTF
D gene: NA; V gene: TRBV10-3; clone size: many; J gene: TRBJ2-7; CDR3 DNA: TGTGCCATCAGTGAGTCGCGGGGTACCTACGAGCAGTACTTC; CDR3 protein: CAISESRGTYEQYF
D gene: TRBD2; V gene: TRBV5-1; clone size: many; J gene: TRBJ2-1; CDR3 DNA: TGCGCCAGCAGCTTGGCTAGCGGGCTGTACAATGAGCAGTTCTTC; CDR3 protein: CASSLASGLYNEQFF
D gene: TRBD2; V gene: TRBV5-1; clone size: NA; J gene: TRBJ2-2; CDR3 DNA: TGCGCCAGCAGCGGACCTAGCGGGAGGAACACCGGGGAGCTGTTTTTT; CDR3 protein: CASSGPSGRNTGELFF
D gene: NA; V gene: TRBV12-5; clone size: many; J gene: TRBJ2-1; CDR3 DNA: TGTGCTAGTGGTTTGTTAACTAGGGATGAGCAGTTCTTC; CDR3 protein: CASGLLTRDEQFF
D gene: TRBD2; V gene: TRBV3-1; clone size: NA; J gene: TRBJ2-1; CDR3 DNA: TGTGCCAGCAGCTTCAGCCGGGCTAGCGGGCGCCTTCTCTCCTACAATGAGCAGTTCTTC; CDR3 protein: CASSFSRASGRLLSYNEQFF
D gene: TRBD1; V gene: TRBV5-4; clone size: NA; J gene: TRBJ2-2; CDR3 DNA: TGTGCCAGCAGAAAACAGGGGGCAGTCACCGGGGAGCTGTTTTTT; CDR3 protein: CASRKQGAVTGELFF
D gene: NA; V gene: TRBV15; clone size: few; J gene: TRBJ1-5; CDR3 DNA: TGTGCCACCAGCAGGAAACAGGGCTTTGGCAATCAGCCCCAGCATTTT; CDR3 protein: CATSRKQGFGNQPQHF
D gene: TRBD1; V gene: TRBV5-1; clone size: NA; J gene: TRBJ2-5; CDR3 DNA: TGCGCCAGCAGCTGGGGACAGAAAGAGACCCAGTACTTC; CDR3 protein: CASSWGQKETQYF
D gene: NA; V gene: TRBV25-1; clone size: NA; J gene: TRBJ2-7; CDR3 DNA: TGTGCCACATCACAGGGGGGGACCTACGAGCAGTACTTC; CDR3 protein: CATSQGGTYEQYF
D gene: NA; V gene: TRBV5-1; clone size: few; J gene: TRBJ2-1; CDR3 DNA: TGCGCCAGCAGCTATGATGGGAGGCCCTACAATGAGCAGTTCTTC; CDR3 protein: CASSYDGRPYNEQFF
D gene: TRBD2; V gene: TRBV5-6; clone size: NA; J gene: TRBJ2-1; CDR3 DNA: TGTGCCAGCAGCTTGCGGGAGGGCCCGGATGAGCAGTTCTTC; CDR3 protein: CASSLREGPDEQFF
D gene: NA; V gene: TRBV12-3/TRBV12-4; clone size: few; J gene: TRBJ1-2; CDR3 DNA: TGTGCCAGCAGCCCTCTTACAGGGCTAAATGGCTACACCTTC; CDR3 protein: CASSPLTGLNGYTF
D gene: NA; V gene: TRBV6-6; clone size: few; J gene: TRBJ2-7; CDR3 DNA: TGTGCCAGCAGTTACTCGGGCTCCGAGCAGTACTTC; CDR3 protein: CASSYSGSEQYF
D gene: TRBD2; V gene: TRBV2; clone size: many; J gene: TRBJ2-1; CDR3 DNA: TGTGCCAGCACTGGACCAGTCTCCGGGACTAGCGGGAAGATTGAGCAGTTCTTC; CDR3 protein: CASTGPVSGTSGKIEQFF